The T cell receptor (beta chain) under discussion was sequenced for a study of healthy donors' naive CD4 and CD8 T cells. The study, taken as a whole, reports: Naive CD4+ and CD8+ cells reportedly differed in usage of most V and J genes.

Naive CD4+ cells were sorted as CD4+CD8-CD45RO-CD45RA+; naive CD8+ as CD8+CD4-CD45RA+CD27bright. With respect to this clonotype: The antigen is not known.

TCR libraries were built from about 500 ng of total RNA by linear amplification. Using its own MiXCR run on the reads, TCRdb lists one record per CDR3 protein. This sample carries some 190,000 distinct CDR3 sequences, around 80% of them seen once, and the ten largest clones take 2% to 2.5%. The origin of this receptor is a pool of human donors in good health; the sample pools cells from several healthy donors. Sample: naive CD4+ and CD8+ T cells sorted from blood, pooled from several donors.

The CDR3 spells CASSPSWGSEQYF. DNA of the CDR3: TGTGCCAGCAGCCCCTCGTGGGGTTCCGAGCAGTACTTC. The rearrangement uses TRBV12-3 or TRBV12-4 and TRBJ2-7; unclear D gene. The V end was cut by 6 bases, the J end by 6 bases, with 15 bases between. The CDR3 has 13 amino acids.